The clone carrying this T cell receptor (beta chain) was observed a few times. This specimen belongs to a study of CD8+ T cells in alopecia areata. RNA was extracted and reverse transcribed into cDNA as the sequencing template. Using immunoSEQ multiplex PCR, the repertoire was profiled, and TCRdb retains in-frame clones only, with some absent. The sample carries about 210,000 clones, just over 65% recorded once. Indicated treatment: oral pan-JAK inhibitor, 5-10 mg twice daily. Trimming cost V 4 bases and J 2 bases; bases outside gene matches: 7. This CDR3 is 16 amino acids long. Germline V CDR1 and CDR2: SGHRS, YFSETQ.

The clonotype comes from a human donor with alopecia areata. The chain combines TRBV5-1 with TRBJ2-7, with 12 bases that match TRBD2. Source: CD4+ T cells sorted from blood, taken at week 44, from a patient treated with tofacitinib. The CDR3 spells CASSQTLAGGAYEQYF. CDR3 bases: TGCGCCAGCAGCCAAACACTAGCGGGGGGAGCCTACGAGCAGTACTTC.